This entry lists 10 T cell receptor beta chains sequenced from one sample in a study of T cells after yellow fever vaccination. TCRdb recomputed calls from the 5' RACE reads with MiXCR, one row per CDR3 protein. The sample includes approximately 550,000 distinct CDR3 sequences, 19% of them seen just once. Specimen: PBMCs, collected 15 days after the yellow fever booster vaccination. The receptors were sampled from a man aged 25-45 years who received the YFV17D yellow fever vaccine.

The rearrangement links TRBV18 to TRBJ2-2; D call uncertain. The germline V gene encodes CDR1 KGHSH and CDR2 LQKENI. This CDR3 region has 14 residues. V lost 0 bases and J lost 5, with 7 bases in between. For the CDR3, the DNA is TGTGCCAGCTCACCACCGGCAGAAACCGGGGAGCTGTTTTTT. Translating gives CASSPPAETGELFF.

The gene calls are TRBV7-2 and TRBJ2-5; D unresolved. Germline-derived CDR1 and CDR2 are SGHTA and FQGNSA. There are 14 residues in the CDR3. V was pared by 5 bases and J by 1 base, with 11 bases between. Here the CDR3 DNA reads TGTGCCAGCAGCAAGAGGCTGGGCCAAGAGACCCAGTACTTC. Amino acids: CASSKRLGQETQYF.

The rearrangement links TRBV4-2 to TRBJ2-7; 9 nucleotides line up with TRBD2. This CDR3 spans 15 amino acids. V lost 2 bases to trimming and J lost 3 bases; unmatched junction nucleotides: 5. Germline lookup yields CDR1 LGHNA and CDR2 YNFKEQ. The CDR3 nucleotides read TGTGCCAGCAGCCAAACTGAGACTAGCGGCTACGAGCAGTACTTC. It translates to CASSQTETSGYEQYF.

This clonotype was counted only a few times. The chain is built from TRBV7-2 and TRBJ1-1; TRBD1 is a possible D gene (6 bases). Germline lookup yields CDR1 SGHTA and CDR2 FQGNSA. This CDR3 is built from 13 residues. The germline V and J ends were trimmed by 5 bases and 6 bases, with 13 bases remaining between them. CDR3 sequence (DNA): TGTGCCAGCAGCGCACAGGGTCTCTCTGAAGCTTTCTTT. Its protein product is CASSAQGLSEAFF.

This clonotype was recorded a few times. V and J are TRBV3-1 and TRBJ2-2; no firm D call. CDR1 LGHDT and CDR2 YNNKEL come from the germline V gene (reference sequence). The V end was cut by 1 base, the J end by 6 bases, with 9 bases between. The length of the CDR3 is 14 residues. CDR3: CASSQAVVSGELFF. The CDR3 DNA is TGTGCCAGCAGCCAAGCCGTAGTTTCCGGGGAGCTGTTTTTT.

The V call is TRBV19, the J call TRBJ2-5; 7 bases agree with TRBD2. Trimming removed 1 base from V and 2 bases from J; junction bases left unmatched: 7. CDR1 is LNHDA, CDR2 SQIVND, per germline (reference sequence). This CDR3 has 16 amino acids. As DNA, the CDR3 is TGTGCCAGTAGTATAGGGACTAGTCCGAGGCAAGAGACCCAGTACTTC. Its translation: CASSIGTSPRQETQYF.

The rearrangement uses TRBV20-1 and TRBJ2-2, with a possible D match to TRBD2 (6 bases). CDR1 and CDR2 from the germline V gene are DFQATT and SNEGSKA (reference sequence). The CDR3 is 15 residues long. V shed 0 bases and J shed 7 bases, with 15 bases lying between them. CDR3: CSARDNKRADGELFF. In DNA, the CDR3 is TGCAGTGCTAGAGATAACAAGCGGGCGGACGGGGAGCTGTTTTTT.

DNA for the CDR3: TGTGCCAGCAGCTTAGTTAGGACTAGCGGACCTACCTACGAGCAGTACTTC. It is translated as CASSLVRTSGPTYEQYF. The chain joins TRBV7-2 to TRBJ2-7; the match to TRBD2 covers 10 bases. After removal of 1 base from V and 2 bases from J, the junction contained 8 bases not matched to a gene. Germline V gene sequence: CDR1 SGHTA, CDR2 FQGNSA. The CDR3 spans 17 residues.

A few counts support this clonotype. This chain uses TRBV6-5 with TRBJ2-3, with 7 bases that match TRBD2. This CDR3 spans 14 amino acids. The trim removed 4 bases at V and 3 bases at J, leaving 4 bases unmatched. Germline assignment: CDR1 MNHEY and CDR2 SVGAGI. The CDR3 nucleotides read TGTGCCAGCAGTTTCGCGGGAGAAACAGATACGCAGTATTTT. Amino acids: CASSFAGETDTQYF.

This clonotype was picked up a small number of times. The CDR3 coding sequence is TGCGCCAGCAGCCAAGTGGCGGGGGATCGTGGCTACACCTTC. Its protein is CASSQVAGDRGYTF. The chain employs TRBV4-3 and TRBJ1-2, with D possibly matching TRBD1 (5 bases). Trimming left V 1 base short and J 7 bases short, with 13 bases between. The CDR3 contains 14 residues. The germline V gene encodes CDR1 LGHNA and CDR2 YSLEER.